Listed here are 24 T cell receptor beta chains from one sample, sequenced in a study of neurological immune-mediated disorders (dated by TCRdb to about 2019). Receptors were amplified or captured by 5' RACE. Sequencing was carried out with an Illumina HiSeq 2500. TCRdb reprocessing: public reads trimmed at Q25 with fastp, clones called with MiXCR, in-frame beta chains kept. Here each entry gathers all rows of one CDR3 protein and keeps the most common genes and DNA. In this sample the table shows over 35,000 distinct CDR3 sequences, around 2.5% of which occur a single time. Clones ranked in the top ten supply around 12% of the sample. Sequenced sample: PBMCs. All receptors derive from a man aged 25 to 40 with multiple sclerosis.

In this sample, this clonotype turned up a few times. J is TRBJ1-2 and V is TRBV5-5; weak D call: TRBD1 (6 bases). CDR1 SGHKS and CDR2 YYEKEE come from the germline V gene (reference sequence). The CDR3 runs 15 residues. The V gene lost 0 bases and the J gene lost 4 bases, with 13 bases spanning the gap. CDR3 nucleotide sequence: TGTGCCAGCAGCTTGGCCGGACAGACGATCTATGGCTACACCTTC. Protein sequence: CASSLAGQTIYGYTF.

This clonotype was counted ten times or more. CDR3 loop: CSAPDRYTEAFF. In nucleotides, the CDR3 is TGCAGTGCTCCCGATAGGTACACTGAAGCTTTCTTT. This rearrangement joins TRBV20-1 to TRBJ1-1, with unresolved D. Germline CDR1 and CDR2: DFQATT and SNEGSKA (reference sequence). This CDR3 has 12 amino acids. V was trimmed by 5 bases and J by 3 bases, leaving 10 bases between them.

This clonotype occurred many times. As DNA, the CDR3 is TGTGCCATCAGTGGCCCAAACACAGATACGCAGTATTTT. Translated, it gives CAISGPNTDTQYF. The chain couples TRBV10-3 to TRBJ2-3, with no clear D. This CDR3 has 13 amino acids. Germline V gene lookup returns CDR1 ENHRY and CDR2 SYGVKD. Trimming pared 4 bases from V and 2 bases from J, leaving 7 bases between.

This clonotype showed up many times. The chain links TRBV7-9 to TRBJ2-3; D is ambiguous. This CDR3 spans 17 amino acids. Germline V lookup: CDR1 SEHNR, CDR2 FQNEAQ (reference sequence). Trimming removed 5 bases from V and 1 base from J, with 19 bases in between. CDR3 in amino acids: CASSLNNRPPGTDTQYF. Written as DNA, the CDR3 is TGTGCCAGCAGCCTGAATAATAGACCCCCCGGCACAGATACGCAGTATTTT.

This clonotype was counted at least ten times. CDR3 DNA sequence: TGTGCCAGCAGCCTCTACGAGCAGTACTTC. Amino acid sequence: CASSLYEQYF. The rearrangement links TRBV4-2 to TRBJ2-7; no reliable D call. Germline V lookup: CDR1 LGHNA, CDR2 YNFKEQ. Trimming shortened V by 4 bases and J by 3 bases, and 1 base separated the two germline ends. This CDR3 comprises 10 residues.

This clonotype was seen repeatedly, ten times or more. The rearrangement joins TRBV7-2 to TRBJ1-1; 11 positions agree with TRBD1. CDR1 and CDR2 (germline): SGHTA, FQGNSA. The CDR3 length is 14 residues. V was clipped by 3 bases and J by 11 bases; unmatched bases: 8. DNA for the CDR3: TGTGCCAGCAGCTTCCCGGACAGGGGGCGCGTTGCTTTCTTT. It yields the protein CASSFPDRGRVAFF.

This clonotype was counted only a few times. The chain uses TRBV10-3 and TRBJ2-1; possible D gene TRBD2, 6 bases. The CDR3 runs to 15 residues. V dropped 10 bases and J dropped 0 bases, with 16 bases sitting between them. From germline, CDR1 is ENHRY and CDR2 SYGVKD. The CDR3 nucleotides are TGTGCCACAACGACTAGTCCTAGCTCCTACAATGAGCAGTTCTTC. Amino acids: CATTTSPSSYNEQFF.

This clonotype was seen repeatedly, ten times or more. The CDR3 sequence: CASSLGTSGREYVYEQYF. The CDR3 DNA reads TGTGCCAGCAGCTTAGGGACTAGCGGGAGAGAGTACGTCTACGAGCAGTACTTC. This sequence joins TRBV7-8 and TRBJ2-7; 13 bases agree with TRBD2. This CDR3 has 18 residues. The junction had 9 bases not matched to a gene; V was cut back by 1 base and J by 3 bases. CDR1 SGHVS and CDR2 FQNEAQ come from the germline V gene.

This clonotype was found many times. This sequence joins TRBV20-1 and TRBJ1-5, with D uncertain. Trimming removed 5 bases at V and 0 bases at J, with 11 bases between. This CDR3 region has 14 residues. Germline CDR1 DFQATT, CDR2 SNEGSKA (reference sequence). The CDR3 protein is CSAQAANSNQPQHF. The CDR3 nucleotides read TGCAGTGCTCAGGCAGCGAATAGCAATCAGCCCCAGCATTTT.

This clonotype has at least ten counts. This sequence joins TRBV5-5 and TRBJ2-7; the match to TRBD1 covers 8 bases. This CDR3 is built from 16 residues. With 0 bases clipped from V and 3 bases from J, the junction kept 8 bases outside the gene matches. Germline V gene sequence: CDR1 SGHKS, CDR2 YYEKEE (reference sequence). The CDR3, as DNA: TGTGCCAGCAGCTTGGATTTTTCAGGGGGCATCTACGAGCAGTACTTC. It specifies CASSLDFSGGIYEQYF.

This clonotype was seen at least ten times. The V gene is TRBV6-5, the J gene TRBJ2-2, with 12 bases that match TRBD1. The junction had 1 base not matched to a gene; V was cut back by 2 bases and J by 6 bases. The CDR3 runs to 15 residues. In germline, CDR1 is MNHEY, CDR2 SVGAGI. The DNA of the CDR3 is TGTGCCAGCAGTTACGGGACAGGGGGCGCCGGGGAGCTGTTTTTT. Its protein is CASSYGTGGAGELFF.

This clonotype came up many times. The chain joins TRBV7-6 to TRBJ1-1; D gene ambiguous. The CDR3 length is 13 residues. V lost 3 bases and J 8 bases, leaving 13 bases between the germline ends. Germline CDR1 is SGHVS and CDR2 is FNYEAQ. This chain's CDR3 is CASSLRRIGEAFF. The CDR3 coding sequence is TGTGCCAGCAGCTTGCGCCGAATTGGGGAAGCTTTCTTT. The complete variable domain, with remaining parts taken from reference TRBV7-6 and TRBJ1-1, reads GAGVSQSPRYKVTKRGQDVALRCDPISGHVSLYWYRQALGQGPEFLTYFNYEAQQDKSGLPNDRFSAERPEGSISTLTIQRTEQRDSAMYRCASSLRRIGEAFFGQGTRLTVV.

This clonotype was recorded at least ten times. This chain links TRBV12-3 or TRBV12-4 with TRBJ2-5, with D perhaps assigned TRBD1 or TRBD2 (6 bases each). V was shortened by 8 bases and J by 4 bases, with 14 bases between the two germline ends. The CDR3 contains 13 residues. The CDR3 region has the DNA TGTGCCAGCGGGTCCGAGGGGGGAGAGACCCAGTACTTC. Translating gives CASGSEGGETQYF.

This chain uses TRBV29-1 with TRBJ1-1; D is possibly TRBD1 (6 bases). Per germline, CDR1 SQVTM and CDR2 ANQGSEA. The CDR3 loop spans 15 amino acids. V gave up 7 bases and J gave up 4 bases, with 22 bases separating them. The CDR3: CSAARDTLWGTEAFF. DNA of the CDR3: TGCAGCGCCGCCAGGGACACCCTATGGGGCACTGAAGCTTTCTTT.

This clonotype was detected many times. This rearrangement joins TRBV4-3 to TRBJ2-2; 7 bases are a match to TRBD2. Unmatched junction bases numbered 17, after V lost 0 bases and J lost 7 bases. The CDR3 is made up of 19 amino acids. CDR1 and CDR2 from the germline V gene are LGHNA and YSLEER. CDR3 coding DNA: TGCGCCAGCAGCCAAGATGCCGTTGGGACTACCCGGCCTGGCGGGGAGCTGTTTTTT. It is translated as CASSQDAVGTTRPGGELFF.

The table lists this clonotype with many counts. J is TRBJ1-1 and V is TRBV3-1; no firm D call. V lost 0 bases and J lost 0, with 11 bases in between. Per germline, CDR1 LGHDT and CDR2 YNNKEL (reference sequence). CDR3 length: 16 amino acids. In DNA, the CDR3 is TGTGCCAGCAGCCAAGATGGCGCCGCTCTGAACACTGAAGCTTTCTTT. This gives the protein CASSQDGAALNTEAFF.

This clonotype was counted many times. The chain uses TRBV3-1 and TRBJ2-1; 7 bases are shared with TRBD1. Germline V gene data show CDR1 as LGHDT and CDR2 as YNNKEL (reference sequence). The V gene end was trimmed by 5 bases and the J gene end by 8 bases; junction bases not matched to a gene: 9. The CDR3 consists of 14 residues. The CDR3 coding sequence is TGTGCCAGCAGCGCCTGGATAGGGGGCGATGAGCAGTTCTTC. Residues: CASSAWIGGDEQFF.

This clonotype showed up many times. The chain has TRBV3-1 and TRBJ2-7; D is unresolved. CDR1 and CDR2 from the germline V gene are LGHDT and YNNKEL (reference sequence). The V and J ends lost 0 bases and 3 bases respectively, with 12 bases between them. The CDR3 runs 15 residues. The CDR3 DNA is TGTGCCAGCAGCCAAGAGGCAGGAGCTAGCTACGAGCAGTACTTC. It yields the protein CASSQEAGASYEQYF.

This clonotype was recorded at least ten times. The chain links TRBV11-2 to TRBJ2-2, with 7 bases identical to TRBD1. The length of the CDR3 is 16 residues. V lost 4 bases to trimming and J lost 3 bases; unmatched junction nucleotides: 8. Germline CDR1 and CDR2: SGHAT and FQNNGV. CDR3 region: CASSSRQGSHTGELFF. DNA for the CDR3: TGTGCCAGCAGCTCAAGACAGGGTTCCCACACCGGGGAGCTGTTTTTT. The full variable domain, with the rest looked up from reference TRBV11-2 and TRBJ2-2, is EAGVAQSPRYKIIEKRQSVAFWCNPISGHATLYWYQQILGQGPKLLIQFQNNGVVDDSQLPKDRFSAERLKGVDSTLKIQPAKLEDSAVYLCASSSRQGSHTGELFFGEGSRLTVL.

This clonotype appeared a few times. The V gene is TRBV10-3, the J gene TRBJ2-7; D assignment may be TRBD1 or TRBD2 (5 bases each). The CDR3 totals 11 residues. Germline V gene sequence: CDR1 ENHRY, CDR2 SYGVKD. V shed 3 bases and J shed 6 bases, with 6 bases lying between them. The CDR3 nucleotides are TGTGCCATCAGTGAAGGGACCGAGCAGTACTTC. Its protein product is CAISEGTEQYF.

This clonotype was picked up many times. The V gene is TRBV20-1, the J gene TRBJ2-3, with 9 bases fitting TRBD2. The V gene's germline CDR1 is DFQATT and CDR2 SNEGSKA (reference sequence). The CDR3 totals 15 residues. The V gene end was trimmed by 3 bases and the J gene end by 0 bases; junction bases not matched to a gene: 4. Written as DNA, the CDR3 is TGCAGTGCTAGTGGCCTAGCGGGGAGCACAGATACGCAGTATTTT. Its protein product is CSASGLAGSTDTQYF.

Ten or more counts support this clonotype. V usage is TRBV20-1 and J usage is TRBJ1-1, with 9 bases matching TRBD1. The length of the CDR3 is 13 residues. The V gene end was trimmed by 6 bases and the J gene end by 5 bases; junction bases not matched to a gene: 7. Germline CDR1 DFQATT, CDR2 SNEGSKA (reference sequence). Here the CDR3 reads CSARLQGATEAFF. In DNA, the CDR3 is TGCAGTGCCCGATTACAGGGGGCAACTGAAGCTTTCTTT.

This clonotype was seen at least ten times. The genes are TRBV5-1 and TRBJ1-1; D might be TRBD1 (5 bases). From germline, CDR1 is SGHRS and CDR2 YFSETQ. Trimming shortened V by 6 bases and J by 2 bases, and 11 bases separated the two germline ends. The CDR3 extends over 13 amino acids. The CDR3: CASKRQGNTEAFF. The CDR3 DNA sequence: TGCGCCAGCAAGCGGCAGGGAAACACTGAAGCTTTCTTT.

Ten or more counts support this clonotype. CDR3 protein: CASNVDHPTDTQYF. CDR3 sequence (DNA): TGTGCCAGCAACGTCGACCATCCCACAGATACGCAGTATTTT. This chain uses TRBV12-3 or TRBV12-4 with TRBJ2-3; D not certain. This CDR3 has 14 amino acids. V dropped 7 bases and J dropped 2 bases, with 13 bases sitting between them.